These 18 T cell receptor beta chains originate from one sample sequenced in a study of CD8 T cells in ankylosing spondylitis. TCRdb reprocessed the 5' RACE reads via MiXCR and lists one record per CDR3 protein. The sample contains about 92,000 distinct CDR3 sequences, about 9% of which appear only once. The sample was blood, either unsorted or a sorted T cell fraction (not recorded which). These receptors were taken from a male donor with ankylosing spondylitis or in good health (not recorded which).

This clonotype occurred many times. V gene TRBV10-3 combines with J gene TRBJ2-1, with 7 bases lining up with TRBD2. The CDR3 has 14 amino acids. Trimming removed 10 bases from V and 7 bases from J; junction bases left unmatched: 13. Looked up from germline, CDR1 is ENHRY and CDR2 is SYGVKD. The CDR3 DNA reads TGTGCCAGCTCCGGGACTATCGGGGAGAATGAGCAGTTCTTC. The encoded protein is CASSGTIGENEQFF.

This clonotype was picked up many times. The chain combines TRBV28 with TRBJ1-1; D unclear. The V end lost 6 bases, the J end lost 6 bases, and 8 bases lay between the germline ends. The germline V gene encodes CDR1 MDHEN and CDR2 SYDVKM. The CDR3 length is 11 residues. The CDR3 sequence: CASSLLAEAFF. As DNA, the CDR3 is TGTGCCAGCAGCCTTTTGGCTGAAGCTTTCTTT.

This clonotype was seen at least ten times. One end of the junction does not line up with germline, which may come from a read error. The rearrangement links TRBV7-7 to TRBJ2-2; D may be TRBD1 (6 bases). Germline V CDR1 and CDR2: SSHAT, FNYEAQ (reference sequence). The CDR3 spans 17 residues. The CDR3 sequence is CASSLGQNRKNTGELFF. CDR3 nucleotide sequence: TGTGCTAGCAGCTTAGGACAGAACAGGAAGAACACCGGGGAGCTGTTTTTT.

This clonotype was observed at least ten times. The chain joins TRBV29-1 to TRBJ2-5; D remains unclear. This CDR3 region has 14 residues. The germline V gene encodes CDR1 SQVTM and CDR2 ANQGSEA. The V and J ends lost 0 bases and 5 bases respectively, with 13 bases between them. CDR3 protein: CSVEDPQFWETQYF. The DNA of the CDR3 is TGCAGCGTTGAAGATCCTCAGTTTTGGGAGACCCAGTACTTC. Full variable domain (rest looked up from reference TRBV29-1 and TRBJ2-5): SAVISQKPSRDICQRGTSLTIQCQVDSQVTMMFWYRQQPGQSLTLIATANQGSEATYESGFVIDKFPISRPNLTFSTLTVSNMSPEDSSIYLCSVEDPQFWETQYFGPGTRLLVL.

This clonotype was counted at least ten times. The chain carries TRBV5-1 and TRBJ1-4, with 11 bases that match TRBD1. Germline V gene sequence: CDR1 SGHRS, CDR2 YFSETQ. There are 15 residues in the CDR3. The V and J ends lost 4 bases and 8 bases, in that order; junction bases with no gene match: 7. The CDR3 loop reads CASSTRTGGGEKLFF. CDR3 in DNA: TGCGCCAGCAGCACTCGGACAGGGGGCGGCGAAAAACTGTTTTTT.

In this sample, this clonotype turned up a few times. This chain links TRBV4-1 with TRBJ2-2; D is uncertain. V was pared by 1 base and J by 4 bases, with 10 bases between. The germline gives CDR1 MGHRA, CDR2 YSYEKL. The CDR3 totals 15 residues. The CDR3 coding sequence is TGCGCCAGCAGCCAAGTCGGGCGGAGCACCGGGGAGCTGTTTTTT. It specifies CASSQVGRSTGELFF.

This clonotype was recorded many times. This sequence joins TRBV29-1 and TRBJ1-6; D not resolved. Germline V lookup: CDR1 SQVTM, CDR2 ANQGSEA. Trimming took 4 bases from V and 0 from J, leaving 4 bases between them. The CDR3 runs to 13 residues. The CDR3 bases are TGCAGCGTTGCTACCTCCTATAATTCACCCCTCCACTTT. It encodes CSVATSYNSPLHF.

This clonotype was recorded at least ten times. V gene TRBV6-5 combines with J gene TRBJ2-7; either TRBD1 or TRBD2 may fit D (5 bases each). The CDR3 has 12 amino acids. V was shortened by 7 bases and J by 7 bases, with 14 bases between the two germline ends. Germline CDR1 is MNHEY and CDR2 is SVGAGI. As DNA, the CDR3 is TGTGCCAGCACTACTAGGGGAAAGGAGCAGTACTTC. It is translated as CASTTRGKEQYF.

In its sample, this clonotype was seen many times. V is TRBV28 and J is TRBJ1-2, with a weak D call TRBD1 (6 bases). Trimming pared 6 bases from V and 1 base from J, leaving 15 bases between. Germline V CDR1 and CDR2: MDHEN, SYDVKM. The CDR3 is 15 amino acids. The CDR3 DNA follows: TGTGCCAGCAGCCCTGACAGGACCGTTAACTATGGCTACACCTTC. Protein sequence: CASSPDRTVNYGYTF.

This clonotype was detected many times. This rearrangement joins TRBV20-1 to TRBJ2-7; TRBD2 aligns across 11 bases. The germline V gene has CDR1 DFQATT and CDR2 SNEGSKA (reference sequence). The V segment lost 2 bases and the J segment 5 bases; nucleotides outside the gene matches: 11. The CDR3 extends over 16 amino acids. The CDR3 here is CSARPITSGGIDEQYF. The CDR3 DNA sequence: TGCAGTGCTAGACCTATTACTAGCGGGGGCATCGACGAGCAGTACTTC.

This clonotype was counted at least ten times. This rearrangement joins TRBV12-3 or TRBV12-4 to TRBJ1-5; TRBD1 might be the D (5 bases). The CDR3 consists of 13 residues. Trimming shortened V by 3 bases and J by 6 bases, and 9 bases separated the two germline ends. The CDR3 region has the DNA TGTGCCAGCAGTTTTCAGGGTGGTCAGCCCCAGCATTTT. This translates into CASSFQGGQPQHF.

This clonotype was observed at least ten times. This chain connects TRBV29-1 to TRBJ2-4; D is possibly TRBD2 (6 bases). The germline V gene has CDR1 SQVTM and CDR2 ANQGSEA. The CDR3 covers 13 residues. V dropped 4 bases and J dropped 5 bases, with 12 bases sitting between them. For the CDR3, the DNA is TGCAGCGTTGCTGCGGGACCCGAAAACATTCAGTACTTC. Translation: CSVAAGPENIQYF. The full variable domain, its missing parts supplied by reference TRBV29-1 and TRBJ2-4, is SAVISQKPSRDICQRGTSLTIQCQVDSQVTMMFWYRQQPGQSLTLIATANQGSEATYESGFVIDKFPISRPNLTFSTLTVSNMSPEDSSIYLCSVAAGPENIQYFGAGTRLSVL.

At least ten counts were recorded for this clonotype. The V gene is TRBV7-9, the J gene TRBJ1-1; no clear D. V shed 1 base and J shed 3 bases, with 12 bases lying between them. The CDR3 totals 15 residues. CDR1 SEHNR and CDR2 FQNEAQ come from the germline V gene (reference sequence). CDR3 nucleotide sequence: TGTGCCAGCAGCTTAGGGTACCTAGGAGACACTGAAGCTTTCTTT. It is translated as CASSLGYLGDTEAFF.

In this sample, this clonotype turned up many times. This chain joins TRBV4-2 and TRBJ2-1; D is possibly TRBD2 (6 bases). Germline V gene lookup returns CDR1 LGHNA and CDR2 YNFKEQ. V lost 3 bases to trimming and J lost 0 bases, with 18 bases between them. This CDR3 is built from 18 residues. The CDR3 protein is CASSQDLAPESSYNEQFF. CDR3 in DNA: TGTGCCAGCAGCCAGGATCTAGCGCCCGAGAGCTCCTACAATGAGCAGTTCTTC.

This clonotype has a count of ten or more. CDR3 in amino acids: CATSTGDAFQETQYF. The DNA for the CDR3 is TGTGCCACTTCAACAGGGGACGCTTTCCAAGAGACCCAGTACTTC. This rearrangement joins TRBV10-3 to TRBJ2-5; 7 bases match TRBD1. Losses at the gene ends were 10 bases for V and 1 base for J; bases not matched to a gene: 12. This CDR3 is 15 amino acids long. The germline V gene has CDR1 ENHRY and CDR2 SYGVKD.

This clonotype was observed many times. The CDR3 DNA sequence: TGTGCCATCAGTGAGTCAGGGCGCACAGATACGCAGTATTTT. It specifies CAISESGRTDTQYF. J is TRBJ2-3 and V is TRBV10-3, with unresolved D. The length of the CDR3 is 14 residues. V was cut by 0 bases and J by 1 base, with 5 bases left in between. Germline CDR1 is ENHRY and CDR2 is SYGVKD.

The rearrangement joins TRBV3-1 to TRBJ2-2, with D perhaps matching TRBD2 (6 bases). Trimming shortened V by 1 base and J by 0 bases, and 9 bases separated the two germline ends. The CDR3 spans 16 residues. Germline CDR1 and CDR2: LGHDT and YNNKEL (reference sequence). CDR3 bases: TGTGCCAGCAGCCAAGGAGGAGGGGCGAACACCGGGGAGCTGTTTTTT. Translation gives CASSQGGGANTGELFF.

The chain recombines TRBV28 with TRBJ1-4; possibly TRBD1 for D (5 bases). The CDR3 is 14 residues long. Trimming cost V 2 bases and J 4 bases, with 8 bases left between them. Germline V lookup: CDR1 MDHEN, CDR2 SYDVKM. CDR3: CASSLQGINEKLFF. CDR3 bases: TGTGCCAGCAGTTTACAGGGAATTAATGAAAAACTGTTTTTT.